The 20 T cell receptor beta chains presented below share a single source sample, sequenced in a study of vaccination and CD4 T cells after COVID-19. Treatment given: approximately 9-day PBMC culture with coronavirus spike peptide pools or control peptides (ViraFEST assay). Sequencing of cultured CD4+ T cell DNA used the Oncomine TCR Beta short-read assay. One entry per CDR3 protein results from TCRdb running MiXCR on the PCR reads. The profile shows roughly 24,000 distinct CDR3 sequences, approximately 40% of them singletons. The antigens these receptors bind are not known. The sequenced sample consisted of CD4+ T cells from blood, cultured in vitro. The receptor source for this set is a human donor who had recovered from COVID-19.

V usage is TRBV2 and J usage is TRBJ2-5; maybe TRBD2 (6 bases). In germline, CDR1 is SNHLY, CDR2 FYNNEI. V was cut by 3 bases and J by 4 bases, with 15 bases left in between. The CDR3 spans 15 residues. CDR3 nucleotide sequence: TGTGCCAGCAGTGACATGGGCGGGATCGGAGAGACCCAGTACTTC. Amino acid sequence: CASSDMGGIGETQYF. Full variable domain (rest looked up from reference TRBV2 and TRBJ2-5): EPEVTQTPSHQVTQMGQEVILRCVPISNHLYFYWYRQILGQKVEFLVSFYNNEISEKSEIFDDQFSVERPDGSNFTLKIRSTKLEDSAMYFCASSDMGGIGETQYFGPGTRLLVL.

The rearrangement joins TRBV6-5 to TRBJ1-1, with TRBD1 matching 9 bases. Trimming removed 4 bases from V and 6 bases from J; junction bases left unmatched: 3. In germline, CDR1 is MNHEY, CDR2 SVGAGI. The CDR3 totals 13 residues. The CDR3 sequence is CASSLDRGSEAFF. The DNA for the CDR3 is TGTGCCAGCAGTTTGGACAGGGGATCTGAAGCTTTCTTT.

The rearrangement joins TRBV28 to TRBJ2-7, with 9 bases identical to TRBD1. The CDR3 extends over 16 amino acids. V was clipped by 5 bases and J by 9 bases; unmatched bases: 17. Germline V gene lookup returns CDR1 MDHEN and CDR2 SYDVKM. The CDR3 loop reads CASSPPQGQGSLGQYF. The CDR3 DNA follows: TGTGCCAGCAGTCCGCCCCAGGGACAGGGATCCCTGGGGCAGTACTTC. Supplemented by reference TRBV28 and TRBJ2-7, the full variable domain reads DVKVTQSSRYLVKRTGEKVFLECVQDMDHENMFWYRQDPGLGLRLIYFSYDVKMKEKGDIPEGYSVSREKKERFSLILESASTNQTSMYLCASSPPQGQGSLGQYFGPGTRLTVT.

V and J are TRBV10-3 and TRBJ1-3; the match to TRBD1 covers 10 bases. This CDR3 is 15 amino acids long. The ends lost 0 bases at V and 7 bases at J; junction bases unmatched: 3. Germline CDR1 ENHRY, CDR2 SYGVKD. The CDR3 nucleotides read TGTGCCATCAGTGAGTCTCGGACAGGGGGGAACACCATATATTTT. It is translated as CAISESRTGGNTIYF.

This clonotype was seen more than once but under ten times. V and J are TRBV19 and TRBJ2-7; tentative D call: TRBD1 (5 bases). CDR1 is LNHDA, CDR2 SQIVND, per germline (reference sequence). This CDR3 region has 12 residues. Between the trimmed V and J ends, which lost 6 bases and 5 bases, there was a span of 11 bases. The CDR3 sequence: CASSPNRNEQYF. The CDR3 DNA follows: TGTGCCAGTAGCCCCAACAGGAACGAGCAGTACTTC.

This clonotype was picked up a small number of times. The rearrangement joins TRBV27 to TRBJ2-1; D may be TRBD2 (5 bases). The CDR3 runs to 16 residues. CDR1 and CDR2 from the germline V gene are MNHEY and SMNVEV (reference sequence). V lost 4 bases to trimming and J lost 5 bases, with 18 bases between them. The DNA of the CDR3 is TGTGCCAGCAGTTCGGGCCTTACTAGTTTCGACAATGAGCAGTTCTTC. As protein: CASSSGLTSFDNEQFF.

J is TRBJ2-7 and V is TRBV7-2; 8 positions agree with TRBD1. The CDR3 runs 19 residues. J lost 0 bases, V lost 6 bases, and 19 bases had no gene match. The germline V gene has CDR1 SGHTA and CDR2 FQGNSA. The CDR3 nucleotides read TGTGCCAGCAGTGCCAGGACAGGGACGGGAGATTCGCGCTCCTACGAGCAGTACTTC. Translation gives CASSARTGTGDSRSYEQYF.

The chain carries TRBV7-3 and TRBJ1-5; TRBD1 matches at 7 bases. The CDR3 consists of 15 residues. Germline lookup yields CDR1 SGHTA and CDR2 FQGTGA. V lost 8 bases to trimming and J lost 6 bases; unmatched junction nucleotides: 13. CDR3 region: CASWGPRGCCQPQHF. DNA of the CDR3: TGTGCCAGCTGGGGACCCAGGGGGTGTTGTCAGCCCCAGCATTTT.

There are a few counts of this clonotype. The rearrangement uses TRBV12-3 or TRBV12-4 and TRBJ2-3, with D uncertain. CDR3 size: 12 residues. Between the trimmed V and J ends, which lost 4 bases and 2 bases, there was a span of 4 bases. The CDR3 sequence: CASSWATDTQYF. The CDR3 nucleotides read TGTGCCAGCAGTTGGGCCACAGATACGCAGTATTTT.

This clonotype is medium-sized in the sample. In DNA, the CDR3 is TGTGCCACCAGTGGCCACACAGATACGCAGTATTTT. Protein product: CATSGHTDTQYF. The chain employs TRBV24-1 and TRBJ2-3; D gene ambiguous. The CDR3 is 12 amino acids. The V gene lost 5 bases and the J gene lost 2 bases, with 4 bases spanning the gap. CDR1 is KGHDR, CDR2 SFDVKD, per germline.

The chain links TRBV6-1 to TRBJ2-1; 12 nucleotides line up with TRBD2. The germline V gene encodes CDR1 MNHNS and CDR2 SASEGT. The CDR3 has 15 amino acids. V lost 4 bases, J lost 8 bases, and 6 bases stayed unmatched. CDR3 sequence reads: CASSAASGGEYEQFF. In DNA form, the CDR3 reads TGTGCCAGCAGTGCTGCTAGCGGGGGGGAGTATGAGCAGTTCTTC.

This clonotype was detected a few times. The gene calls are TRBV6-1 and TRBJ2-7; no clear D gene. This CDR3 is built from 10 residues. Germline V gene data show CDR1 as MNHNS and CDR2 as SASEGT. Trimming cost V 5 bases and J 4 bases, with 3 bases left between them. CDR3 DNA: TGTGCCAGCAGTACGTACGAGCAGTACTTC. Protein product: CASSTYEQYF.

About this clonotype: An end of the junction does not agree with germline; a read error may underlie this. The rearrangement uses TRBV6-1 and TRBJ2-5; D is possibly TRBD2 (7 bases). Germline lookup yields CDR1 MNHNS and CDR2 SASEGT. This CDR3 comprises 17 residues. In nucleotides, the CDR3 is TGTGCCTGCAGCTCCTCTCCGGCGGGGGCGATCCAAGAGACCCAGTACTTC. This encodes CACSSSPAGAIQETQYF.

This clonotype has more than one count but fewer than ten. This rearrangement joins TRBV6-1 to TRBJ2-2; 8 bases map to TRBD1. In germline, CDR1 is MNHNS, CDR2 SASEGT. J gave up 5 bases and V 6 bases, and 8 bases lay outside the gene matches. The CDR3 loop spans 15 amino acids. The chain's CDR3 is CASSPGQGRTGELFF. The CDR3 DNA reads as TGTGCCAGCAGCCCAGGACAGGGACGGACCGGGGAGCTGTTTTTT.

CDR3 protein: CASGRQVASYEQYF. CDR3 bases: TGTGCCAGCGGCCGACAGGTAGCCTCCTACGAGCAGTACTTC. The V and J genes are TRBV28 and TRBJ2-7; the D gene is possibly TRBD1 (6 bases). This CDR3 comprises 14 residues. Germline V gene data show CDR1 as MDHEN and CDR2 as SYDVKM. Trimming removed 8 bases at V and 0 bases at J, with 14 bases between.

This chain links TRBV20-1 with TRBJ1-5, with D perhaps matching TRBD1 (5 bases). This CDR3 contains 13 residues. In germline, CDR1 is DFQATT, CDR2 SNEGSKA (reference sequence). Trimming removed 6 bases from V and 4 bases from J, with 13 bases in between. The CDR3 DNA sequence: TGCAGTGCCCTACCGCAGGGTAATCAGCCCCAGCATTTT. Its protein is CSALPQGNQPQHF.

The V gene is TRBV27, the J gene TRBJ1-2, with D unresolved. Germline-derived CDR1 and CDR2 are MNHEY and SMNVEV (reference sequence). V was cut by 4 bases and J by 8 bases, with 14 bases left in between. The CDR3 contains 13 residues. In nucleotides, the CDR3 is TGTGCCAGCAGTTCTGGACCCTATGGGGGCTACACCTTC. Protein sequence: CASSSGPYGGYTF.

This clonotype was counted between two and nine times. This rearrangement joins TRBV11-2 to TRBJ2-6; D uncertain. The germline V gene encodes CDR1 SGHAT and CDR2 FQNNGV. This CDR3 has 17 residues. Trimming pared 0 bases from V and 2 bases from J, leaving 11 bases between. In DNA form, the CDR3 reads TGTGCCAGCAGCTTAGATAGTTTGGCGGCTGGGGCCAACGTCCTGACTTTC. It specifies CASSLDSLAAGANVLTF.

This clonotype was observed a handful of times. The chain couples TRBV7-6 to TRBJ2-5; tentatively, D is TRBD2 (5 bases). This CDR3 region has 13 residues. Deletions cut 4 bases from V and 0 bases from J, with 6 bases between. Germline-derived CDR1 and CDR2 are SGHVS and FNYEAQ. This chain's CDR3 is CASSSADQETQYF. CDR3 nucleotide sequence: TGTGCCAGCAGCTCAGCGGACCAAGAGACCCAGTACTTC.

The chain has TRBV20-1 and TRBJ2-1, with 8 bases identical to TRBD1. J gave up 0 bases and V 1 base, and 5 bases lay outside the gene matches. Germline loops: CDR1 DFQATT, CDR2 SNEGSKA (reference sequence). The CDR3 extends over 16 amino acids. CDR3: CSARVVDRVSYNEQFF. CDR3 sequence (DNA): TGCAGTGCTAGAGTGGTGGACAGGGTCTCCTACAATGAGCAGTTCTTC.